Below are 19 T cell receptor beta chains sequenced from a single sample in a study of cytomegalovirus exposure and HLA in healthy donors. The study ran its PCR with 60 Vbeta and 13 Jbeta primers. Libraries were prepared by immunoSEQ multiplex PCR; TCRdb keeps only in-frame clonotypes and omits some of them. Of 130,000 to 150,000 clones in the sample, 73% are singletons; the top ten hold roughly 1.3%. Material for sequencing was PBMCs. The receptors derive from a woman in her thirties or forties in good health and CMV-seronegative.

This chain uses TRBV5-1 with TRBJ2-3; 9 bases fit TRBD2. This CDR3 has 18 amino acids. The V gene's germline CDR1 is SGHRS and CDR2 YFSETQ. With V trimmed by 1 base and J by 2 bases, 11 bases remained unmatched. DNA for the CDR3: TGCGCCAGCAGCTTGAGGGAACGACTAGCGGATGTCACAGATACGCAGTATTTT. This codes for CASSLRERLADVTDTQYF.

The sample holds a few counts of this clone. This rearrangement joins TRBV27 to TRBJ1-5; no firm D call. Trimming took 8 bases from V and 2 from J, leaving 16 bases between them. Germline V lookup: CDR1 MNHEY, CDR2 SMNVEV (reference sequence). This CDR3 region has 15 residues. CDR3 in amino acids: CASRLAPGGNQPQHF. CDR3 bases: TGTGCCAGCCGCTTGGCCCCGGGAGGCAATCAGCCCCAGCATTTT.

The chain combines TRBV5-1 with TRBJ1-2, with a tentative D call TRBD1 (5 bases). Germline assignment: CDR1 SGHRS and CDR2 YFSETQ. Trimming pared 0 bases from V and 7 bases from J, leaving 7 bases between. The length of the CDR3 is 12 residues. CDR3 coding DNA: TGCGCCAGCAGCTTGGAGGGGTCTGGCTACACCTTC. Amino acids: CASSLEGSGYTF.

The chain is built from TRBV9 and TRBJ2-2, with TRBD2 matching over 7 bases. This CDR3 region has 15 residues. Unmatched junction bases numbered 4, after V lost 4 bases and J lost 1 base. Germline assignment: CDR1 SGDLS and CDR2 YYNGEE. Here the CDR3 reads CASSYWGGNTGELFF. CDR3 nucleotides: TGTGCCAGCAGCTACTGGGGGGGGAACACCGGGGAGCTGTTTTTT.

As DNA, the CDR3 is TGTGCCAGCAGTAAGGACAGGGACACTGAAGCTTTCTTT. As protein: CASSKDRDTEAFF. The chain carries TRBV2 and TRBJ1-1; 8 bases are shared with TRBD1. V lost 5 bases and J lost 3; bases outside the gene matches: 2. CDR1 is SNHLY, CDR2 FYNNEI, per germline. The CDR3 has 13 amino acids.

The chain employs TRBV6-6 and TRBJ2-7; 8 bases map to TRBD1. The ends lost 0 bases at V and 1 base at J; junction bases unmatched: 5. The CDR3 is 16 amino acids. Germline V gene data show CDR1 as MNHNY and CDR2 as SVGAGI (reference sequence). CDR3 loop: CASSYSTGARSYEQYF. As DNA, the CDR3 is TGTGCCAGCAGTTACTCGACAGGGGCGAGGTCCTACGAGCAGTACTTC.

The chain uses TRBV6-1 and TRBJ1-6; 7 nucleotides match TRBD1. The ends lost 8 bases at V and 7 bases at J; junction bases unmatched: 11. The CDR3 runs to 15 residues. Germline V gives CDR1 MNHNS, CDR2 SASEGT. CDR3 DNA: TGTGCCAGCGGATTTCTAGGGGGCTCGAATTCACCCCTCCACTTT. It translates to CASGFLGGSNSPLHF.

The V gene is TRBV2, the J gene TRBJ1-2; 7 bases fit TRBD1. J gave up 0 bases and V 7 bases, and 11 bases lay outside the gene matches. This CDR3 comprises 16 residues. CDR1 is SNHLY, CDR2 FYNNEI, per germline. The CDR3 nucleotides are TGTGCCAGCATTGTTGGACAGGCCACAGCTAACTATGGCTACACCTTC. Protein product: CASIVGQATANYGYTF.

This clone showed up just a few times. The chain recombines TRBV9 with TRBJ1-1; possible D gene TRBD1, 6 bases. Germline loops: CDR1 SGDLS, CDR2 YYNGEE. The V gene lost 5 bases and the J gene lost 4 bases, with 18 bases spanning the gap. The CDR3 sequence is 15 residues long. CDR3 residues: CASSPYRDLSTEAFF. In DNA, the CDR3 is TGTGCCAGCAGTCCTTACAGGGACCTGAGCACTGAAGCTTTCTTT.

The gene calls are TRBV6-5 and TRBJ1-5; 9 bases are a match to TRBD1. The CDR3 has 15 residues. Germline V gene sequence: CDR1 MNHEY, CDR2 SVGAGI. Trimming removed 2 bases from V and 5 bases from J; junction bases left unmatched: 4. The CDR3 DNA follows: TGTGCCAGCAGTTACACATGGACAGGGGATCAGCCCCAGCATTTT. It codes for CASSYTWTGDQPQHF.

This clone was detected only a few times. The chain carries TRBV28 and TRBJ1-2; D is unresolved. V dropped 1 base and J dropped 5 bases, with 5 bases sitting between them. The CDR3 runs 12 residues. Germline V gene lookup returns CDR1 MDHEN and CDR2 SYDVKM. The CDR3 region has the DNA TGTGCCAGCAGTTTATCGCAGTATGGCTACACCTTC. Translating gives CASSLSQYGYTF.

The chain is built from TRBV28 and TRBJ1-2, with D possibly TRBD1 on 5 matching bases. The V end lost 3 bases, the J end lost 4 bases, and 15 bases lay between the germline ends. Germline assignment: CDR1 MDHEN and CDR2 SYDVKM. The CDR3 has 15 residues. CDR3 bases: TGTGCCAGCAGTTTTTTGCAGCAGGGAGGCTATGGCTACACCTTC. Protein product: CASSFLQQGGYGYTF.

This clone turned up a few times. The chain couples TRBV19 to TRBJ1-1; no reliable D call. With 3 bases removed from V and 1 base from J, the gap between germline ends came to 6 bases. In germline, CDR1 is LNHDA, CDR2 SQIVND (reference sequence). The length of the CDR3 is 13 residues. As DNA, the CDR3 is TGTGCCAGTAGTATCCTACGGAACACTGAAGCTTTCTTT. Its translation is CASSILRNTEAFF.

The chain recombines TRBV5-1 with TRBJ1-6; possible D gene TRBD1, 6 bases. In germline, CDR1 is SGHRS, CDR2 YFSETQ. The CDR3 has 18 residues. Trimming stripped 0 bases from V and 0 bases from J, with 13 bases between. CDR3 in amino acids: CASSLGPDRSSYNSPLHF. CDR3 DNA sequence: TGCGCCAGCAGCTTGGGACCTGACAGGAGCTCCTATAATTCACCCCTCCACTTT.

The V and J genes are TRBV29-1 and TRBJ1-1; D remains ambiguous. This CDR3 is 12 amino acids long. The V gene lost 1 base and the J gene lost 4 bases, with 7 bases spanning the gap. CDR1 is SQVTM, CDR2 ANQGSEA, per germline. CDR3 DNA: TGCAGCGTTGAAGTCCCCCGCACTGAAGCTTTCTTT. It encodes CSVEVPRTEAFF.

This rearrangement joins TRBV2 to TRBJ1-5, with 7 bases lining up with TRBD1. V lost 10 bases to trimming and J lost 0 bases; unmatched junction nucleotides: 9. CDR3 length: 15 amino acids. Germline assignment: CDR1 SNHLY and CDR2 FYNNEI. In nucleotides, the CDR3 is TGTGCCACCGGACAGGAGGTAGCTAGCAATCAGCCCCAGCATTTT. It encodes CATGQEVASNQPQHF.

This clone was counted a single time. V usage is TRBV27 and J usage is TRBJ2-5; D is undetermined. Per germline, CDR1 MNHEY and CDR2 SMNVEV (reference sequence). This CDR3 contains 12 residues. V lost 5 bases and J 5 bases, leaving 9 bases between the germline ends. CDR3 protein: CASSHLYETQYF. The CDR3 nucleotides are TGTGCCAGCAGTCATCTCTATGAGACCCAGTACTTC.

As DNA, the CDR3 is TGTGCCAGCAGTGAGGACAGTAGCAATCAGCCCCAGCATTTT. Translating gives CASSEDSSNQPQHF. The rearrangement joins TRBV2 to TRBJ1-5, with a weak D call TRBD1 (6 bases). Trimming removed 3 bases from V and 0 bases from J, with 6 bases in between. The CDR3 contains 14 residues. Germline V lookup: CDR1 SNHLY, CDR2 FYNNEI.

V gene TRBV6-1 combines with J gene TRBJ2-5, with TRBD1 matching over 7 bases. Per the germline V gene, CDR1 is MNHNS and CDR2 is SASEGT. The CDR3 totals 14 residues. V lost 3 bases and J lost 2; bases outside the gene matches: 3. CDR3 DNA sequence: TGTGCCAGCAGTGATCCGGGACAGCAAGAGACCCAGTACTTC. It is translated as CASSDPGQQETQYF.